The 4 T cell receptor beta chains listed next were all sequenced from one sample in a study of cytomegalovirus exposure and HLA in healthy donors. Libraries were prepared by immunoSEQ multiplex PCR; TCRdb keeps only in-frame clonotypes and omits some of them. The sample records some 120,000 clones, 89% being singletons. The sequenced sample consisted of PBMCs. Source of these receptors: a woman between 18 and 29 years old in good health and CMV-seronegative.

The chain uses TRBV25-1 and TRBJ2-7; a weak D match, TRBD1 (5 bases). Germline CDR1 MGHDK, CDR2 SYGVNS. The CDR3 has 15 residues. Trimming took 3 bases from V and 1 from J, leaving 13 bases between them. CDR3 loop: CASSELQALSYEQYF. The CDR3 DNA follows: TGTGCCAGCAGTGAGTTACAGGCTTTGTCCTACGAGCAGTACTTC.

J is TRBJ2-3 and V is TRBV28; 10 positions agree with TRBD2. The CDR3 is 15 residues long. Per germline, CDR1 MDHEN and CDR2 SYDVKM. V lost 1 base, J lost 6 bases, and 4 bases stayed unmatched. CDR3 residues: CASSLSAGGPDTQYF. The CDR3 coding sequence is TGTGCCAGCAGTTTATCAGCGGGAGGGCCGGATACGCAGTATTTT.

This chain connects TRBV6-6 to TRBJ2-5, with TRBD2 matching 12 bases. The CDR3 runs to 15 residues. Germline V gene data show CDR1 as MNHNY and CDR2 as SVGAGI (reference sequence). With V trimmed by 2 bases and J by 5 bases, 3 bases remained unmatched. As DNA, the CDR3 is TGTGCCAGCAGTTACCCTAGCGGGGGGGTGGAGACCCAGTACTTC. Translated, it gives CASSYPSGGVETQYF.

The chain carries TRBV14 and TRBJ1-2; a possible D gene is TRBD1 (6 bases). CDR3 length: 12 residues. Per the germline V gene, CDR1 is SGHDN and CDR2 is FVKESK. V lost 5 bases and J lost 7, with 11 bases in between. CDR3 region: CASSTGPGGYTF. CDR3 bases: TGTGCCAGCAGCACAGGGCCTGGTGGCTACACCTTC.